This T cell receptor (beta chain) was recorded in a study of cytomegalovirus exposure and HLA in healthy donors (TCRdb year 2017). With respect to the entire study: An earlier analysis of around 600 of the donors reported more than 250 Gb of sequence data and 117 million unique TCR beta sequences from roughly 200 million T cells. A later genetic analysis used genome-wide SNP genotypes for about 60% of the 666 donors, treating that subset as a discovery cohort. To decide whether each TCR beta V gene segment behaved as functional or pseudogenic, an earlier analysis of some 570 of the donors relied on high-throughput TCR beta sequencing. The study profiled the T cell repertoires of about 720 subjects by immunosequencing and related them to cytomegalovirus serostatus. In a later analysis, previously published TCR beta repertoires from fewer than 750 donors were re-analyzed and high-resolution HLA genotyping was added so that TCR occurrence patterns could be studied. About 5 DR-DQ haplotypes were handled as single units for association and clustering, since linkage in the cohort was strong. The later analysis used no new phenotypic data to find candidate immune exposures, relying instead on TCR beta sequences and their occurrence across donors. The aim of the study was to test whether cataloging public T cell receptors could identify signatures of past pathogen exposure. HLA typing covered class I and class II loci at four-digit resolution. Donor age, sex, ethnicity and CMV serostatus were compiled together with the repertoire data. In addition to the first cohort of approximately 650 subjects, a separate validation cohort of 120 different subjects was used. Typing coverage differed by locus: A, B, C, DRB1 and DQB1 were typed in about 629-630 donors, DQA1 in around 500, DPA1 in some 600, and DPB1 in roughly 470. All discovery cohort repertoires had been generated using a single sequencing platform. An early release covering roughly 640 HLA-typed donors comprised 250 to 350 gigabases of sequencing data and tens of millions of unique TCR sequences. Among the roughly 380 genotyped donors, around 81% belonged to the genetic ancestry cluster associated with self-reported Caucasian donors. Among some 400 genotyped donors of the cohort, an average of approximately 220,000 unique TCR beta nucleotide sequences was sequenced per donor, of which approximately 18% were non-productive. To predict cytomegalovirus infection status, the study brought together high-throughput TCR immunosequencing, statistical association of individual TCRs with disease status, and machine learning. Study-wide findings and limitations: Correlated functional status among segregating V segments might be attributable to linkage disequilibrium, but an unknown experimental factor could not be ruled out. Strong co-occurrence of HLA alleles, especially DR and DQ, made assigning TCR associations to individual alleles difficult. At a false discovery rate of 0.05, a later analysis linked fewer than 20,000 TCR beta sequences to specific HLA alleles. According to a later analysis, most CMV-associated TCR beta chains appeared to be HLA-restricted, and the HLA associations seemed to be driven largely by CMV exposure. In an earlier analysis of 587 of the donors, most TCR beta V segments appeared in productive rearrangements about 90% or about 30% of the time, broadly matching IMGT annotations. Compared with equally common non-associated chains, HLA-associated TCR beta chains in a later analysis were more clonally expanded and had lower generation probabilities. Several of the top co-occurrence clusters appeared to be linked to parvovirus B19, influenza, CMV and Epstein-Barr virus, according to a later analysis. According to the authors, the approach could potentially be generalized to other disease states and immunological phenotypes. The study listed approximately 150 TCR beta chains as associated with cytomegalovirus. Cytomegalovirus status was reported to be diagnosed by the classifier with high specificity and sensitivity in both the original and validation cohorts. A later genetic analysis reported fewer N-insertions in productive TCRs among donors in an Asian-associated ancestry cluster than the roughly 640-donor mean. Because counts were too low, about 15 rarely observed V segments, including chromosome 9 orphons, were left out of the earlier analysis of over 550 of the donors. In vitro tests confirmed that a few of the cytomegalovirus-associated TCR beta chains recognize cytomegalovirus antigens. Presence/absence analyses assumed roughly uniform sequencing depth across donors, an assumption that may not hold. In a later analysis, TCR association rates were found to vary across HLA loci, with the most associated TCRs seen for DRB1 alleles and the fewest for HLA-C alleles. V-gene and J-gene trimming of TCR beta chains was associated with a missense DCLRE1C variant in a later genetic analysis, and the association was replicated in an independent cohort. The sequencing pipeline was judged likely to have produced a cluster of highly shared sequence variants as a technical artifact. Only TCR beta chains were sequenced in this cohort, and the absence of alpha or paired-chain data limited detectable features. CMV serostatus was the only immune exposure information available for the cohort. Most TCR sequences were seen in very few donors, while some public TCRs were found in many individuals. Because some donors lacked HLA typing at each locus, the association tests relied only on the typed subset. A further reported finding was that TCR beta sequences accurately predicted the HLA-A and HLA-B alleles for most subjects in the first cohort. Some IMGT-functional V segments, including TRBV6-2 and TRBV6-3, could not be distinguished by the 87-base-pair reads and were therefore excluded.

Comments on this clone: Its antigen is still unknown. No much larger clonotype is one base removed from it; base qualities were not supplied.

Including the terminal cysteine and phenylalanine, the CDR3 comprises 15 residues. Just CDR3 DNA is preserved here, 45 bases in frame from base 1. Taken from the germline V gene (reference sequence), the CDR1 and CDR2 loops are MNHEY and SMNVEV. V sheds 3 bases and J sheds 1 base, leaving 9 bases between their ends. The library was generated by the immunoSEQ multiplex PCR assay. The multiplex PCR relied on a mix of 60 forward primers for TCR Vbeta segments and 13 reverse primers for TCR Jbeta segments. Amplification of the CDR3 region of rearranged TCR beta genes was performed with a multiplex PCR assay on genomic DNA. The amplified TCR beta libraries were sequenced on the Illumina HiSeq System as 87-base-pair reads. Processing in the source paper ran as follows. A later analysis counted about 76 million unique TCR beta chains across the 640 or so repertoires, and around 9.9 million of these chains were shared by at least two donors. A nearest-neighbor algorithm error-corrected the raw reads and collapsed the reads into unique sequences, merging closely related sequences to remove PCR and sequencing errors. CDR3 sequences were aligned to IMGT reference sequences to assign V, D and J gene segments. Each retained sequence needed at least a six-nucleotide match to both a V gene segment and a J gene segment. A rearrangement was called productive if the CDR3 had no stop codons and remained in frame with V and J, and every other rearrangement was called non-productive. CDR3 was defined according to IMGT convention as the region running from the second conserved V-encoded cysteine to the conserved J-encoded phenylalanine. The earlier analysis of approximately 500 of the donors excluded sequences that lacked an unambiguous match to a single V gene segment. An earlier analysis of just under 600 of the donors called V segments functional above 56.7% productive rearrangements and segregating when the between-donor standard deviation exceeded 5%. A statistical classification framework was developed to diagnose cytomegalovirus status using the catalog of TCR beta chain sequences. In a later analysis, V and J genes were assigned by comparing TCR nucleotide sequences against IMGT/GENE-DB human TR gene sequences. The TCRdist pipeline was used in a later analysis to assign CDR3 sequences and most-parsimonious VDJ recombination scenarios. In a later analysis, every TCR beta chain was defined by the combination of its CDR3 amino acid sequence and its V-gene family, and reads without a unique V-gene family were dropped. As a way to deal with suspected cross-contamination and a sequencing artifact, a later analysis dropped 450 to 600 nucleotide sequences that were highly shared and had low generation probability. For each public chain, a later analysis derived a clonal expansion index from normalized ranks of inferred template counts within each repertoire. Generation probabilities in a later analysis came from a VDJ recombination model fitted to out-of-frame rearrangements, and those results were checked against IGoR. A later analysis scored TCR-TCR, TCR-HLA and TCR-CMV co-occurrence with hypergeometric tests, applying a repertoire-size bias correction to TCR pairs. False discovery rates were estimated in a later analysis by permuting HLA or CMV assignments 20 times. A later analysis grouped co-occurring TCRs with DBSCAN, adding TCRdist sequence similarity when clustering within HLA-allele-positive subsets. For co-occurrence clustering, repertoires with fewer than 30,000 or more than 120,000 public chains were excluded, along with about five repertoires with anomalous nucleotide sharing. TCRdb carries this immuneACCESS record with in-frame sequences only. Its versions omit some clonotypes, under half of them owing to an unresolved V gene in the studies checked, with the rest unexplained. D and trimming come from the DNA, and the V and J calls and clone size come from that table. The sample table contains around 91,000 clones; only one count was recorded for approximately 86% of them. The ten biggest clones cover 8% to 10% of the sample.

The cohort consisted of 670 or so healthy bone marrow donors. All cohort members were sampled while nominally healthy, although unrecorded immune exposures were likely present. The donor was CMV seropositive and belonged to the group of about 290 seropositive cohort members. A peripheral blood sample was collected from each donor, and TCR beta sequencing was performed on peripheral blood mononuclear cells. Genomic DNA extraction from the blood cell samples was performed with the Qiagen DNeasy Blood Extraction Kit. Sequenced material: PBMCs. This receptor was taken from a man between 25 and 39 years old in good health and CMV-seropositive. Recombination joined TRBV27 with TRBJ2-2; TRBD2 is a weak D gene call, 5 bases matching. CDR3 reads: CASSFWTLNTGELFF. In nucleotides, the sequence is TGTGCCAGCAGTTTCTGGACTCTGAACACCGGGGAGCTGTTTTTT.